The 5 T cell receptor beta chains below come from one sample, sequenced in a study of CD8 T cells in Susac syndrome. An input of roughly 0.5 to 1 ug of RNA was subjected to reverse transcription using random hexamers. One entry per CDR3 protein results from TCRdb running MiXCR on the immunoSEQ multiplex PCR reads. Here the sample spans about 140,000 distinct CDR3 sequences, 85% to 95% being singletons. Specimen: CD4+ T cells from PBMCs. These receptors were obtained from a human donor with multiple sclerosis.

V and J are TRBV10-3 and TRBJ2-7, with 8 bases identical to TRBD2. Germline V gene data show CDR1 as ENHRY and CDR2 as SYGVKD. Trimming at V came to 6 bases and at J to 1 base, leaving 2 bases not matched to a gene. CDR3 size: 13 residues. CDR3 residues: CAIRSGGSYEQYF. CDR3 coding DNA: TGTGCCATCAGAAGCGGGGGATCCTACGAGCAGTACTTC.

A single count supports this clonotype. This rearrangement joins TRBV7-2 to TRBJ1-6; 7 nucleotides align to TRBD1. From germline, CDR1 is SGHTA and CDR2 FQGNSA. J lost 7 bases, V lost 3 bases, and 6 bases had no gene match. The CDR3 runs to 15 residues. This CDR3 is CASSFLTGRNSPLHF. CDR3 bases: TGTGCCAGCAGCTTCCTGACAGGGCGGAATTCACCCCTCCACTTT. The variable domain in full, completed from reference TRBV7-2 and TRBJ1-6, reads GAGVSQSPSNKVTEKGKDVELRCDPISGHTALYWYRQSLGQGLEFLIYFQGNSAPDKSGLPSDRFSAERTGGSVSTLTIQRTQQEDSAVYLCASSFLTGRNSPLHFGNGTRLTVT.

The rearrangement joins TRBV20-1 to TRBJ2-7; D uncertain. Germline values: CDR1 DFQATT, CDR2 SNEGSKA (reference sequence). V was trimmed by 5 bases and J by 0 bases, leaving 8 bases between them. The CDR3 spans 12 residues. The CDR3 DNA sequence: TGCAGTGCTGGTATAAGCTCCTACGAGCAGTACTTC. Residues: CSAGISSYEQYF.

V usage is TRBV15 and J usage is TRBJ2-7, with 7 nucleotides matching TRBD1. Per the germline V gene, CDR1 is LNHNV and CDR2 is YYDKDF (reference sequence). Trimming at V came to 0 bases and at J to 6 bases, leaving 8 bases not matched to a gene. The CDR3 extends over 15 amino acids. This CDR3 is CATSRDAGTATEQYF. For the CDR3, the DNA is TGTGCCACCAGCAGAGATGCCGGGACAGCCACCGAGCAGTACTTC.

The rearrangement joins TRBV2 to TRBJ2-2, with D unclear. The CDR3 is 13 amino acids. The ends were cut back, 6 bases at V and 5 bases at J, with 10 bases in the middle. Germline V gene lookup returns CDR1 SNHLY and CDR2 FYNNEI. CDR3 nucleotide sequence: TGTGCCAGCAGCATACAGATGACCGGGGAGCTGTTTTTT. It is translated as CASSIQMTGELFF.